This T cell receptor (beta chain) was sequenced for a study of control samples from healthy donors and cancer patients. Some clones are missing from TCRdb's copy, which holds only in-frame ones; the method was immunoSEQ multiplex PCR. The table has roughly 100,000 clones, more than 85% seen once. There are 16 residues in the CDR3. Germline CDR1 is LNHDA and CDR2 is SQIVND (reference sequence). The V and J ends lost 1 base and 9 bases, in that order; junction bases with no gene match: 4. The receptor comes from a man aged 30-40 years in good health. This chain uses TRBV19 with TRBJ2-1; 15 bases fit TRBD2. Source material: blood. DNA of the CDR3: TGTGCCAGTAGTATAGGCGGACTAGCGGGAGGGGCTGAGCAGTTCTTC. Its translation: CASSIGGLAGGAEQFF.